Each of the 15 T cell receptor beta chains below was sequenced from the same sample in a study of CD4+ T cells in melanoma. Using immunoSEQ multiplex PCR, the repertoire was profiled, and TCRdb retains in-frame clones only, with some absent. The sample has 90,000 to 130,000 clones; 80% to 95% are singletons. The sample was peripheral blood. These receptors originate from a human donor with melanoma.

The chain links TRBV2 to TRBJ2-3, with 11 bases identical to TRBD2. The J segment lost 5 bases and the V segment lost 8 bases, leaving 3 bases of the junction unmatched. The CDR3 has 13 residues. Germline V gene lookup returns CDR1 SNHLY and CDR2 FYNNEI. As DNA, the CDR3 is TGTGCCAGCTTAGCGGGGGGGCGAGATACGCAGTATTTT. Amino acids: CASLAGGRDTQYF.

The rearrangement uses TRBV11-2 and TRBJ1-3; unclear D gene. V lost 4 bases, J lost 4 bases, and 11 bases lay in between. Looked up from germline, CDR1 is SGHAT and CDR2 is FQNNGV. The length of the CDR3 is 14 residues. CDR3 sequence reads: CASSSAFVGNTIYF. The CDR3 DNA reads as TGTGCCAGCAGCTCGGCGTTCGTCGGAAACACCATATATTTT.

The genes are TRBV4-2 and TRBJ1-2, with unresolved D. Germline V gene data show CDR1 as LGHNA and CDR2 as YNFKEQ. V was trimmed by 0 bases and J by 4 bases, leaving 3 bases between them. The CDR3 covers 12 residues. The CDR3, as DNA: TGTGCCAGCAGCCAAGATGGCTATGGCTACACCTTC. It translates to CASSQDGYGYTF.

V gene TRBV11-3 combines with J gene TRBJ2-5; 12 bases align to TRBD2. The CDR3 has 14 amino acids. From germline, CDR1 is SGHNT and CDR2 YENEEA. Unmatched junction bases numbered 2, after V lost 5 bases and J lost 4 bases. The CDR3 sequence: CASSRGLAGETQYF. The CDR3 DNA is TGTGCCAGCAGCAGGGGACTAGCGGGAGAGACCCAGTACTTC.

The rearrangement uses TRBV5-4 and TRBJ2-7; 11 nucleotides line up with TRBD2. Trimming cost V 0 bases and J 1 base; bases outside gene matches: 3. This CDR3 region has 16 residues. From germline, CDR1 is SGHNT and CDR2 YYREEE (reference sequence). CDR3 bases: TGTGCCAGCAGCTTGGGTCTAGCGGGAGGATCCTACGAGCAGTACTTC. Translating it yields CASSLGLAGGSYEQYF.

The chain links TRBV15 to TRBJ2-7, with D hard to call. Trimming stripped 5 bases from V and 1 base from J, with 12 bases between. Germline loops: CDR1 LNHNV, CDR2 YYDKDF (reference sequence). This CDR3 has 14 residues. This chain's CDR3 is CATSPRGGSYEQYF. The CDR3 nucleotides are TGTGCCACCAGCCCCCGCGGCGGTTCCTACGAGCAGTACTTC.

This clone has only a few counts. The chain is built from TRBV30 and TRBJ2-7; D perhaps matches TRBD2 (5 bases). The CDR3 covers 12 residues. Germline CDR1 GTSNPN, CDR2 SVGIG (reference sequence). The germline V and J ends were trimmed by 1 base and 3 bases, with 7 bases remaining between them. CDR3 loop: CAWSGSGYEQYF. For the CDR3, the DNA is TGTGCCTGGAGTGGCAGCGGCTACGAGCAGTACTTC.

The chain employs TRBV19 and TRBJ2-1; D gene uncertain. V gave up 5 bases and J gave up 10 bases, with 18 bases separating them. CDR3 size: 14 residues. Germline CDR1 and CDR2: LNHDA and SQIVND (reference sequence). The CDR3, as DNA: TGTGCCAGTAGTCCTATATCGGGCGGAAGGGAGCAGTTCTTC. Translated: CASSPISGGREQFF.

This chain joins TRBV9 and TRBJ1-2, with D unresolved. V dropped 1 base and J dropped 2 bases, with 6 bases sitting between them. This CDR3 contains 13 residues. Germline loops: CDR1 SGDLS, CDR2 YYNGEE. CDR3 residues: CASSVRQNYGYTF. The CDR3 region has the DNA TGTGCCAGCAGCGTAAGGCAGAACTATGGCTACACCTTC.

This chain connects TRBV7-3 to TRBJ1-1; D unresolved. V was shortened by 5 bases and J by 4 bases, with 26 bases between the two germline ends. The CDR3 contains 18 residues. Germline V gives CDR1 SGHTA, CDR2 FQGTGA. The CDR3 coding sequence is TGTGCCAGCAGCCCCCTGGCCCACAGAAGAGGGTGGGGCACTGAAGCTTTCTTT. Protein: CASSPLAHRRGWGTEAFF.

This clone came up a few times. The chain uses TRBV5-5 and TRBJ2-7; D assignment may be TRBD1 or TRBD2 (6 bases each). The CDR3 has 14 amino acids. V lost 4 bases, J lost 3 bases, and 14 bases lay in between. Germline-derived CDR1 and CDR2 are SGHKS and YYEKEE (reference sequence). CDR3 protein: CASSLRGGNYEQYF. CDR3 in DNA: TGTGCCAGCAGCCTCAGGGGCGGGAACTACGAGCAGTACTTC.

The V gene is TRBV7-2, the J gene TRBJ2-6; possibly TRBD2 for D (6 bases). The CDR3 spans 17 residues. V dropped 1 base and J dropped 0 bases, with 10 bases sitting between them. The germline V gene encodes CDR1 SGHTA and CDR2 FQGNSA. The CDR3 DNA reads as TGTGCCAGCAGCTTAGTCGCGGGGAGCTCTGGGGCCAACGTCCTGACTTTC. Translation: CASSLVAGSSGANVLTF.

The genes are TRBV19 and TRBJ2-1; 9 nucleotides agree with TRBD2. Germline V gene lookup returns CDR1 LNHDA and CDR2 SQIVND (reference sequence). V dropped 4 bases and J dropped 4; count of bases not matched to a gene: 5. This CDR3 region has 15 residues. CDR3 protein: CASSTGTSRYNEQFF. In nucleotides, the CDR3 is TGTGCCAGTAGTACGGGGACTAGCCGGTACAATGAGCAGTTCTTC.

The gene calls are TRBV6-7 and TRBJ2-7; 8 nucleotides agree with TRBD2. TRBV6-7 is reported as an ORF; its role is uncertain. This CDR3 is built from 16 residues. Germline trimming cut 4 bases from V and 2 bases from J; bases unmatched to any gene: 10. CDR3 sequence reads: CASSSPRLARAYEQYF. CDR3 sequence (DNA): TGTGCCAGCAGTTCCCCCAGACTAGCGAGAGCCTACGAGCAGTACTTC.

This sequence joins TRBV6-1 and TRBJ2-7, with no clear D. The CDR3 contains 11 residues. Per the germline V gene, CDR1 is MNHNS and CDR2 is SASEGT. With 8 bases removed from V and 3 bases from J, the gap between germline ends came to 8 bases. In DNA, the CDR3 is TGTGCCAGCGTGGTCAGCTACGAGCAGTACTTC. Translating it yields CASVVSYEQYF.